This paragraph covers one T cell receptor (beta chain) sequence. Antigen specificity is unknown. The source of the sample is a study of immune evolution from preneoplasia to lung adenocarcinoma. Study results and limitations: Normal lung had highest clonality; later lesions appeared denser, more diverse.

This table comes from immunoSEQ multiplex PCR, and its TCRdb copy is limited to in-frame clones, with some not included. This sample has roughly 9,900 clones; 88% occur once, and the top ten carry nearly 3%. Macro-dissection enriched premalignant or tumor cells before nucleic acid extraction. The CDR3 totals 17 residues. Germline V gives CDR1 SNHLY, CDR2 FYNNEI. The V gene lost 2 bases and the J gene lost 2 bases, with 18 bases spanning the gap. The sequence came from a person between 65 and 79 years old with invasive lung adenocarcinoma. Some clones in this sample may be carry-over from other donors' samples. The specimen sequenced was FFPE invasive lung adenocarcinoma tissue. The rearrangement uses TRBV2 and TRBJ2-5; D uncertain. Here the CDR3 DNA reads TGTGCCAGCAGTGAAAGGACGATCGGGCCTCCACAAGAGACCCAGTACTTC. Its translation is CASSERTIGPPQETQYF.